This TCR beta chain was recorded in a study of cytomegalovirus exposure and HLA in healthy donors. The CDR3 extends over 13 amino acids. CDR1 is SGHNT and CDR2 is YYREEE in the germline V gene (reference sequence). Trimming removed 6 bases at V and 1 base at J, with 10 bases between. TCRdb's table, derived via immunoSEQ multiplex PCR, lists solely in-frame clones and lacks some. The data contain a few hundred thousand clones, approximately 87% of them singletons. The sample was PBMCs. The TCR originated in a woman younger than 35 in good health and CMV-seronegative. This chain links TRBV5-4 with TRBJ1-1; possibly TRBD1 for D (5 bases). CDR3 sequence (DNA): TGTGCCAGCACCGGACAAACGAACACTGAAGCTTTCTTT. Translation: CASTGQTNTEAFF.